This record concerns one T cell receptor (beta chain) sequence. The antigen is unknown. Amplification targeted TCR beta CDR3 regions from RNA transcripts. The HTBI primer set was used in a first-round RT-PCR of the TCR CDR3. TCRdb analysed the multiplex PCR reads with MiXCR anew, one entry per CDR3 protein. The table lists around 620,000 distinct CDR3 sequences, around 14% of them singletons. These data come from a study of T cells in Graves' hyperthyroidism and ophthalmopathy. Study as a whole: Peripheral blood was acquired at first diagnosis, ahead of any therapy whatsoever.

Under 3 months was the duration of disease in ophthalmopathy patients, who also had a Clinical Activity Score of at least 3 and a NOSPECS grade of at least 4. Study outcomes and limitations: Most expanded thyroid clonotypes above 0.001 also appeared in blood.

The CDR3 has 15 amino acids. Germline V gene lookup returns CDR1 LNHDA and CDR2 SQIVND (reference sequence). Trimming removed 3 bases at V and 8 bases at J, with 14 bases between. The specimen sequenced was blood. The source is a woman younger than 30 with Graves' ophthalmopathy. The rearrangement joins TRBV19 to TRBJ1-6; perhaps TRBD1 as D (5 bases). CDR3 sequence (DNA): TGTGCCAGTAGTATTGCCCCCCGGGGGGATTCACCCCTCCACTTT. Translating gives CASSIAPRGDSPLHF.